The 20 T cell receptor beta chains in this list originate from one sample, sequenced in a study of breast tumors, draining lymph nodes, adjacent tissues. Breast cancer patients provided tissue from their axillary draining lymph nodes. In TCRdb, the multiplex PCR reads were re-called with MiXCR into one record per CDR3 protein. Among roughly 120,000 distinct CDR3 sequences listed, 20% were seen once. Specimen: axillary lymph node tissue. The source of these receptors is a female donor with breast cancer. Some clones in this sample may be carry-over from other donors' samples.

Points on this clonotype: At one of its ends the junction is not consistent with the germline gene, which may arise from a read error. The rearrangement links TRBV7-2 to TRBJ2-3; 11 bases are a match to TRBD2. The CDR3 loop spans 17 amino acids. Germline CDR1 reads SGHTA; CDR2 reads FQGNSA. CDR3 in DNA: TGTGCCGGCAGCTTAGTTGGTAGCGGGAGGGCCACGGATACGCAGTATTTT. It codes for CAGSLVGSGRATDTQYF.

This clonotype was observed many times. The chain uses TRBV20-1 and TRBJ1-2; D unresolved. The CDR3 has 17 residues. CDR1 is DFQATT, CDR2 SNEGSKA, per germline (reference sequence). Between the trimmed V and J ends, which lost 0 bases and 0 bases, there was a span of 17 bases. This chain's CDR3 is CSARDSRATFANYGYTF. DNA for the CDR3: TGCAGTGCTAGAGATAGCAGAGCAACTTTTGCTAACTATGGCTACACCTTC.

This clonotype was found many times. The chain couples TRBV5-1 to TRBJ2-3, with a tentative D call TRBD2 (5 bases). The CDR3 runs 16 residues. Trimming stripped 4 bases from V and 0 bases from J, with 15 bases between. Germline lookup yields CDR1 SGHRS and CDR2 YFSETQ. CDR3 DNA: TGCGCCAGCAGCCCCGGGATTTCCGCTAGCACAGATACGCAGTATTTT. Its translation is CASSPGISASTDTQYF. The entire variable domain, with the rest obtained from reference TRBV5-1 and TRBJ2-3, is as follows: KAGVTQTPRYLIKTRGQQVTLSCSPISGHRSVSWYQQTPGQGLQFLFEYFSETQRNKGNFPGRFSGRQFSNSRSEMNVSTLELGDSALYLCASSPGISASTDTQYFGPGTRLTVL.

There are many counts of this clonotype. The CDR3 reads CSASFGEASGSYNEQFF. As DNA, the CDR3 is TGCAGTGCTAGTTTCGGTGAGGCTAGCGGGAGCTACAATGAGCAGTTCTTC. The chain uses TRBV20-1 and TRBJ2-1, with 10 bases fitting TRBD2. This CDR3 spans 17 amino acids. Per the germline V gene, CDR1 is DFQATT and CDR2 is SNEGSKA (reference sequence). V lost 3 bases, J lost 3 bases, and 11 bases stayed unmatched.

This clonotype was seen repeatedly, ten times or more. The chain is built from TRBV9 and TRBJ2-7; tentatively, D is TRBD2 (5 bases). The CDR3 runs 14 residues. Trimming stripped 0 bases from V and 3 bases from J, with 10 bases between. Per germline, CDR1 SGDLS and CDR2 YYNGEE. CDR3 in amino acids: CASSVADRGYEQYF. The CDR3 DNA is TGTGCCAGCAGCGTAGCTGATCGGGGCTACGAGCAGTACTTC.

Ten or more counts support this clonotype. This chain joins TRBV28 and TRBJ2-7, with a weak D call TRBD1 (5 bases). The CDR3 length is 15 residues. V lost 7 bases and J lost 3, with 19 bases in between. CDR1 MDHEN and CDR2 SYDVKM come from the germline V gene. The CDR3 spells CASTHPTGNRYEQYF. CDR3 nucleotide sequence: TGTGCCAGCACCCATCCTACAGGTAATCGCTACGAGCAGTACTTC.

The table lists this clonotype with many counts. V usage is TRBV5-6 and J usage is TRBJ2-3; the match to TRBD2 covers 8 bases. This CDR3 has 16 amino acids. V was clipped by 2 bases and J by 1 base; unmatched bases: 6. Germline CDR1 reads SGHDT; CDR2 reads YYEEEE. In DNA, the CDR3 is TGTGCCAGCAGCTTAGTAAGCGGGAGCCGCACAGATACGCAGTATTTT. Protein: CASSLVSGSRTDTQYF.

The CDR3 DNA sequence: TGTGCCAGCAGCGTAGGCGGCGACTATGGCTACACCTTC. It specifies CASSVGGDYGYTF. The genes are TRBV9 and TRBJ1-2, with no clear D. V lost 0 bases, J lost 3 bases, and 6 bases lay in between. Germline CDR1 SGDLS, CDR2 YYNGEE. The CDR3 has 13 amino acids.

The chain employs TRBV7-2 and TRBJ1-1; D gene uncertain. Germline V CDR1 and CDR2: SGHTA, FQGNSA. The CDR3 totals 13 residues. V lost 5 bases and J lost 4, with 11 bases in between. CDR3 sequence: CASSPSSGTEAFF. The CDR3 nucleotides read TGTGCCAGCAGCCCTAGTTCGGGCACTGAAGCTTTCTTT.

This clonotype was seen ten or more times. V usage is TRBV20-1 and J usage is TRBJ1-2; D is possibly TRBD1 (5 bases). The CDR3 length is 12 residues. The V end was cut by 1 base, the J end by 4 bases, with 7 bases between. The germline V gene encodes CDR1 DFQATT and CDR2 SNEGSKA (reference sequence). CDR3 sequence: CSARGGGYGYTF. CDR3 coding DNA: TGCAGTGCTAGAGGGGGGGGCTATGGCTACACCTTC.

In this sample, this clonotype turned up many times. A read error may produce the germline difference seen at one junction end. The chain couples TRBV7-7 to TRBJ2-2, with 9 bases aligning to TRBD1. The CDR3 is made up of 17 amino acids. Germline CDR1 and CDR2: SSHAT and FNYEAQ (reference sequence). The CDR3 region is CASSALQGAANTGELFF. Here the CDR3 DNA reads TGTGCTAGCAGCGCCCTACAGGGGGCCGCGAACACCGGGGAGCTGTTTTTT.

The table lists this clonotype with many counts. The chain recombines TRBV20-1 with TRBJ1-3; no firm D call. CDR3 size: 13 residues. Trimming removed 3 bases at V and 3 bases at J, with 9 bases between. The germline gives CDR1 DFQATT, CDR2 SNEGSKA (reference sequence). The CDR3 region is CSASDGDGNTIYF. CDR3 nucleotide sequence: TGCAGTGCTAGTGACGGGGATGGAAACACCATATATTTT.

As for this clonotype: This clone may be a read error of a much larger clone one base away. The rearrangement joins TRBV6-1 to TRBJ2-1; D may be TRBD2 (5 bases). The length of the CDR3 is 13 residues. Per the germline V gene, CDR1 is MNHNS and CDR2 is SASEGT. The DNA for the CDR3 is TGTACCAGCCTTTATAGGGAGTACAATGAGCAGTTCTTC. Protein product: CTSLYREYNEQFF.

This clonotype was observed at least ten times. V usage is TRBV5-1 and J usage is TRBJ2-3; D remains ambiguous. This CDR3 has 15 amino acids. Deletions cut 0 bases from V and 1 base from J, with 9 bases between. The germline V gene has CDR1 SGHRS and CDR2 YFSETQ. The CDR3 DNA reads as TGCGCCAGCAGCTTGGATCACGGACGCACAGATACGCAGTATTTT. It specifies CASSLDHGRTDTQYF.

As for this clonotype: As the CDR3 is not closed by the conserved phenylalanine or tryptophan, this likely results from a read error. The chain couples TRBV3-1 to TRBJ1-2; no clear D. CDR1 and CDR2 from the germline V gene are LGHDT and YNNKEL (reference sequence). V was clipped by 4 bases and J by 2 bases, with 17 bases between them. The CDR3 runs 16 residues. CDR3 residues: CASSRDILGLNYGYTS. The CDR3 region has the DNA TGTGCCAGCAGCCGAGATATCCTTGGCCTAAACTATGGCTACACCTCC.

The chain combines TRBV5-4 with TRBJ2-3, with no clear D. Germline V gives CDR1 SGHNT, CDR2 YYREEE (reference sequence). The CDR3 is made up of 13 amino acids. Trimming took 6 bases from V and 4 from J, leaving 12 bases between them. The CDR3 is CASTPGRADTQYF. The CDR3 DNA reads TGTGCCAGCACGCCGGGTAGGGCAGATACGCAGTATTTT.

Concerning this clonotype: A much more abundant neighbour one base away suggests this may be a read error. CDR3 nucleotides: TGTGCCAGTAGTATCCAGGACTCCGATCAGCCCCAGCATTTT. Amino acid sequence: CASSIQDSDQPQHF. The chain is built from TRBV19 and TRBJ1-5; D is uncertain. Between the trimmed V and J ends, which lost 3 bases and 5 bases, there was a span of 11 bases. CDR3 length: 14 amino acids. Germline V gives CDR1 LNHDA, CDR2 SQIVND (reference sequence). The whole variable domain, remainder taken from reference TRBV19 and TRBJ1-5, is DGGITQSPKYLFRKEGQNVTLSCEQNLNHDAMYWYRQDPGQGLRLIYYSQIVNDFQKGDIAEGYSVSREKKESFPLTVTSAQKNPTAFYLCASSIQDSDQPQHFGDGTRLSIL.

Comments on this clonotype: Just one base apart from a much larger clone, this may be a read error. CDR3 in amino acids: CASSEPGTRSDEQFF. In DNA, the CDR3 is TGTGCCAGCAGCGAACCCGGGACTAGAAGCGATGAGCAGTTCTTC. The J gene is TRBJ2-1, the V gene TRBV7-3; 8 bases are a match to TRBD2. Germline lookup yields CDR1 SGHTA and CDR2 FQGTGA. V trimming: 5 bases; J trimming: 8 bases; junction bases outside the gene matches: 11. The CDR3 length is 15 residues. The full variable domain, its missing parts supplied by reference TRBV7-3 and TRBJ2-1, is GAGVSQTPSNKVTEKGKYVELRCDPISGHTALYWYRQSLGQGPEFLIYFQGTGAADDSGLPNDRFFAVRPEGSVSTLKIQRTERGDSAVYLCASSEPGTRSDEQFFGPGTRLTVL.

This clonotype has ten or more counts. This chain joins TRBV15 and TRBJ2-3, with D possibly TRBD2 on 5 matching bases. The V gene's germline CDR1 is LNHNV and CDR2 YYDKDF (reference sequence). The CDR3 has 15 amino acids. Trimming took off 8 bases at V and 6 bases at J, with 21 bases between the two ends. The CDR3, as DNA: TGTGCCACCGAAGAGGGCGGCGGGCGCCCGGATACGCAGTATTTT. Protein: CATEEGGGRPDTQYF.

Of note for this clonotype: A clone one base away is much larger, so this may be a read error. The rearrangement links TRBV6-5 to TRBJ2-3; D tentatively reads TRBD1 or TRBD2 (5 bases each). Germline lookup yields CDR1 MNHEY and CDR2 SVGAGI. The CDR3 has 14 amino acids. CDR3 DNA sequence: TGTGTCAGCAGTTACTCTGAGGGGTCAGATACGCAGTATTTT. Translated, it gives CVSSYSEGSDTQYF.